This TCR beta chain was identified during a study of blood T cell repertoires in COVID-19. In the study overall: Samples representing acute and convalescent COVID-19 were sourced from the United States, Italy and Spain. PBMCs, B-cell-depleted T cells, or T cells were the source of the cDNA or gDNA that made up the material.

Some clones are missing from TCRdb's copy, which holds only in-frame ones; the method was immunoSEQ multiplex PCR. The table lists some 150,000 clones, 80% to 85% of them singletons. Germline V gene lookup returns CDR1 SGHRS and CDR2 YFSETQ. The CDR3 has 16 amino acids. V gave up 4 bases and J gave up 2 bases; unmatched junction bases: 11. This clonotype was obtained from a woman aged 80 or older with acute or convalescent COVID-19. Specimen: peripheral blood. This chain links TRBV5-1 with TRBJ2-5; 7 nucleotides match TRBD1. The CDR3 DNA reads as TGCGCCAGCAGCAACTCCCTGGCCAGGGGGCAAGAGACCCAGTACTTC. Translated, it gives CASSNSLARGQETQYF.